These 7 T cell receptor beta chains originate from one sample sequenced in a study of blood T cell repertoires in COVID-19. The table came from immunoSEQ multiplex PCR; TCRdb's copy has only in-frame clones and leaves some out. The table has 100,000 or so clones, under 95% seen once; the top ten hold 3.9%. The sequenced material came from peripheral blood. Receptors were obtained from a woman aged 50 to 60 in a cohort sampled during active COVID-19.

The chain couples TRBV6-1 to TRBJ1-3; D gene unclear. CDR3 length: 14 amino acids. V lost 2 bases and J lost 5, with 10 bases in between. CDR1 MNHNS and CDR2 SASEGT come from the germline V gene. CDR3 sequence reads: CASSEWTGRNTIYF. In DNA, the CDR3 is TGTGCCAGCAGTGAATGGACGGGGAGAAACACCATATATTTT.

This chain joins TRBV6-2 or TRBV6-3 and TRBJ1-4; D is perhaps TRBD1 (5 bases). CDR1 MNHEY and CDR2 SVGEGT come from the germline V gene. This CDR3 is 15 amino acids long. Trimming left V 5 bases short and J 6 bases short, with 16 bases between. The chain's CDR3 is CASSPAGGEDEKLFF. In DNA form, the CDR3 reads TGTGCCAGCAGTCCGGCGGGGGGGGAAGATGAAAAACTGTTTTTT.

The V call is TRBV18, the J call TRBJ1-1, with D hard to call. Germline CDR1 reads KGHSH; CDR2 reads LQKENI. The CDR3 has 14 amino acids. With 3 bases removed from V and 0 bases from J, the gap between germline ends came to 8 bases. The CDR3: CASSPALMNTEAFF. The CDR3 DNA reads TGTGCCAGCTCACCGGCCTTGATGAACACTGAAGCTTTCTTT. Drawing the rest from reference TRBV18 and TRBJ1-1, the complete variable domain is NAGVMQNPRHLVRRRGQEARLRCSPMKGHSHVYWYRQLPEEGLKFMVYLQKENIIDESGMPKERFSAEFPKEGPSILRIQQVVRGDSAAYFCASSPALMNTEAFFGQGTRLTVV.

The V and J genes are TRBV29-1 and TRBJ2-7; a possible D gene is TRBD1 (5 bases). Germline loops: CDR1 SQVTM, CDR2 ANQGSEA. CDR3 length: 12 amino acids. The ends were cut back, 4 bases at V and 2 bases at J, with 9 bases in the middle. CDR3 bases: TGCAGCGTTGGGACGGACACCTACGAGCAGTACTTC. This gives the protein CSVGTDTYEQYF.

V and J are TRBV6-5 and TRBJ2-5, with a tentative D call TRBD2 (5 bases). Germline assignment: CDR1 MNHEY and CDR2 SVGAGI. V dropped 6 bases and J dropped 2 bases, with 10 bases sitting between them. CDR3 length: 13 amino acids. In DNA, the CDR3 is TGTGCCAGCAGAGAGGGAGTACAAGAGACCCAGTACTTC. As protein: CASREGVQETQYF.

V usage is TRBV29-1 and J usage is TRBJ2-3; no firm D call. There are 12 residues in the CDR3. The V end lost 6 bases, the J end lost 0 bases, and 7 bases lay between the germline ends. Germline CDR1 reads SQVTM; CDR2 reads ANQGSEA. The CDR3 sequence: CSVTGSTDTQYF. CDR3 coding DNA: TGCAGCGTCACCGGGAGCACAGATACGCAGTATTTT.

The rearrangement links TRBV19 to TRBJ1-6, with 7 bases fitting TRBD1. This CDR3 has 14 amino acids. Germline CDR1 is LNHDA and CDR2 is SQIVND (reference sequence). V lost 6 bases to trimming and J lost 7 bases; unmatched junction nucleotides: 6. CDR3 in DNA: TGTGCCAGTAGAACCGGGACAGACAATTCACCCCTCCACTTT. Translation: CASRTGTDNSPLHF. Full variable domain (outside the CDR3, taken from reference TRBV19 and TRBJ1-6): DGGITQSPKYLFRKEGQNVTLSCEQNLNHDAMYWYRQDPGQGLRLIYYSQIVNDFQKGDIAEGYSVSREKKESFPLTVTSAQKNPTAFYLCASRTGTDNSPLHFGNGTRLTVT.